The 19 T cell receptor beta chains below come from one sample, sequenced in a study of blood T cell repertoires in COVID-19. Assay used: immunoSEQ multiplex PCR; TCRdb lists only in-frame clones, some missing. The table has tens of thousands of clones, nearly 90% seen once. The sequencing input was peripheral blood. These receptor sequences come from a man between 45 and 60 years old with acute or convalescent COVID-19.

The rearrangement joins TRBV14 to TRBJ2-7, with 14 bases fitting TRBD2. Germline V gene data show CDR1 as SGHDN and CDR2 as FVKESK. The V gene end was trimmed by 2 bases and the J gene end by 2 bases; junction bases not matched to a gene: 14. The CDR3 contains 20 residues. Here the CDR3 DNA reads TGTGCCAGCAGCCAACGGGGACTAGCGGGAGTCACCGAAAAAACCTACGAGCAGTACTTC. Translated: CASSQRGLAGVTEKTYEQYF.

This clone was seen a few times. The genes are TRBV4-1 and TRBJ2-6; possible D gene TRBD1, 6 bases. V lost 3 bases and J lost 0, with 18 bases in between. The CDR3 totals 19 residues. The germline V gene encodes CDR1 MGHRA and CDR2 YSYEKL. In DNA, the CDR3 is TGCGCCAGCAGCCAGAGTGTAGGACAGTTAATCTCTGGGGCCAACGTCCTGACTTTC. It is translated as CASSQSVGQLISGANVLTF.

The chain combines TRBV10-2 with TRBJ2-1; 12 bases map to TRBD1. Germline V gene sequence: CDR1 WSHSY, CDR2 SAAADI. V was clipped by 0 bases and J by 9 bases; unmatched bases: 9. The CDR3 sequence is 17 residues long. The CDR3: CASSESTPGQGAGEQFF. The CDR3, as DNA: TGCGCCAGCAGTGAGTCGACTCCGGGACAGGGGGCGGGTGAGCAGTTCTTC.

The chain joins TRBV11-2 to TRBJ2-3; 10 nucleotides align to TRBD2. V lost 2 bases and J lost 0; bases outside the gene matches: 8. The germline V gene has CDR1 SGHAT and CDR2 FQNNGV. This CDR3 has 18 amino acids. The CDR3 loop reads CASSLIPSGSPSTDTQYF. CDR3 in DNA: TGTGCCAGCAGCTTAATCCCTAGCGGGAGTCCTAGCACAGATACGCAGTATTTT.

The CDR3 nucleotides read TGTGCCAGCAGTGCGATTCAGGGGTCTGAGCAGTTCTTC. This encodes CASSAIQGSEQFF. V usage is TRBV6-2 or TRBV6-3 and J usage is TRBJ2-1; D is possibly TRBD1 (6 bases). V was clipped by 5 bases and J by 9 bases, with 14 bases between them. The CDR3 runs 13 residues. Germline assignment: CDR1 MNHEY and CDR2 SVGEGT.

The chain recombines TRBV5-1 with TRBJ1-2; possible D gene TRBD1, 6 bases. Germline assignment: CDR1 SGHRS and CDR2 YFSETQ. V lost 3 bases and J lost 4, with 16 bases in between. This CDR3 spans 15 amino acids. CDR3 protein: CASSSGQTLSYGYTF. The CDR3 nucleotides read TGCGCCAGCAGCTCTGGACAGACCCTTTCCTATGGCTACACCTTC.

The chain combines TRBV18 with TRBJ2-5; 15 nucleotides agree with TRBD2. The CDR3 consists of 18 residues. With 6 bases clipped from V and 5 bases from J, the junction kept 13 bases outside the gene matches. Germline V CDR1 and CDR2: KGHSH, LQKENI. The CDR3 nucleotides read TGTGCCAGCTCCGTGGGGCGGACTAGCGGGAGGGCCTCGGAGACCCAGTACTTC. Amino acids: CASSVGRTSGRASETQYF.

In nucleotides, the CDR3 is TGTGCCAGCAGTAAACTGGGACAGGGGGATGAAAAACTGTTTTTT. Protein product: CASSKLGQGDEKLFF. This chain links TRBV27 with TRBJ1-4; TRBD1 aligns across 11 bases. With V trimmed by 5 bases and J by 6 bases, 5 bases remained unmatched. Germline CDR1 reads MNHEY; CDR2 reads SMNVEV (reference sequence). The CDR3 consists of 15 residues.

The chain couples TRBV14 to TRBJ2-7; 10 bases line up with TRBD1. CDR3 size: 15 residues. From germline, CDR1 is SGHDN and CDR2 FVKESK. Germline trimming cut 4 bases from V and 6 bases from J; bases unmatched to any gene: 9. CDR3 DNA: TGTGCCAGCAGCCCCGTGAGGACAGGGGGGCGCGAGCAGTACTTC. It yields the protein CASSPVRTGGREQYF.

The chain uses TRBV24-1 and TRBJ1-2; the D gene is possibly TRBD1 (6 bases). Germline values: CDR1 KGHDR, CDR2 SFDVKD. The germline V and J ends were trimmed by 5 bases and 6 bases, with 9 bases remaining between them. CDR3 length: 12 amino acids. The CDR3 DNA follows: TGTGCCACCAGTGGCAGGGGAGATGGCTACACCTTC. Its protein is CATSGRGDGYTF.

V is TRBV6-6 and J is TRBJ1-2, with 12 nucleotides matching TRBD1. V lost 5 bases to trimming and J lost 4 bases; unmatched junction nucleotides: 11. Per the germline V gene, CDR1 is MNHNY and CDR2 is SVGAGI (reference sequence). The CDR3 contains 17 residues. The CDR3 nucleotides are TGTGCCAGCAGTCTCGCCGGGACAGGGGGCGCAGCCTATGGCTACACCTTC. As protein: CASSLAGTGGAAYGYTF.

The chain is built from TRBV4-1 and TRBJ1-1; TRBD1 aligns across 9 bases. This CDR3 spans 14 amino acids. The junction had 2 bases not matched to a gene; V was cut back by 2 bases and J by 4 bases. Per the germline V gene, CDR1 is MGHRA and CDR2 is YSYEKL. The CDR3 DNA reads TGCGCCAGCAGCCAAAGACAGGGGGTCACTGAAGCTTTCTTT. Protein sequence: CASSQRQGVTEAFF.

V gene TRBV2 combines with J gene TRBJ1-1; D is undetermined. The CDR3 covers 14 residues. Germline loops: CDR1 SNHLY, CDR2 FYNNEI. Trimming took 3 bases from V and 0 from J, leaving 8 bases between them. CDR3 in DNA: TGTGCCAGCAGTGACTTTCGGGTGAACACTGAAGCTTTCTTT. This sequence encodes CASSDFRVNTEAFF.

This clone has more than one count but fewer than ten. The chain uses TRBV4-1 and TRBJ2-3, with 7 nucleotides matching TRBD2. V lost 4 bases to trimming and J lost 2 bases; unmatched junction nucleotides: 15. The CDR3 totals 18 residues. Germline values: CDR1 MGHRA, CDR2 YSYEKL. The CDR3 here is CASSPADSRAGPTDTQYF. CDR3 DNA sequence: TGCGCCAGCAGCCCTGCTGATTCGAGAGCGGGACCCACAGATACGCAGTATTTT.

The genes are TRBV28 and TRBJ2-7; D not resolved. This CDR3 is built from 12 residues. V dropped 8 bases and J dropped 4 bases, with 12 bases sitting between them. Germline CDR1 MDHEN, CDR2 SYDVKM. CDR3 residues: CASSSWPYEQYF. CDR3 nucleotides: TGTGCCAGCTCTTCTTGGCCGTACGAGCAGTACTTC.

The V gene is TRBV21-1, the J gene TRBJ2-1; no check of the table's D call, TRBD2, against the DNA was made. TRBV21-1 is annotated as a pseudogene. The CDR3 is 17 amino acids. The chain's CDR3 is CASSNTNSGRTGNEQFF. The CDR3 DNA reads as TGTGCCAGCAGCAACACAAATAGCGGGAGGACGGGGAATGAGCAGTTCTTC.

The chain is built from TRBV7-9 and TRBJ2-3, with D tentatively TRBD1 (5 bases). The CDR3 sequence is 16 residues long. Germline values: CDR1 SEHNR, CDR2 FQNEAQ (reference sequence). V was clipped by 6 bases and J by 0 bases, with 16 bases between them. The CDR3 sequence: CASSKDRPTSTDTQYF. Here the CDR3 DNA reads TGTGCCAGCAGTAAAGACAGACCCACTAGCACAGATACGCAGTATTTT.

The chain carries TRBV19 and TRBJ1-2; weak D call: TRBD1 (6 bases). CDR1 is LNHDA, CDR2 SQIVND, per germline (reference sequence). The V end lost 1 base, the J end lost 7 bases, and 16 bases lay between the germline ends. The CDR3 spans 15 residues. CDR3 amino acids: CASSIARGASLGYTF. The CDR3 DNA reads TGTGCCAGTAGTATAGCGCGGGGGGCGAGCCTTGGCTACACCTTC.

V is TRBV7-6 and J is TRBJ1-5, with D unresolved. Germline CDR1 is SGHVS and CDR2 is FNYEAQ. The CDR3 is 16 residues long. V gave up 6 bases and J gave up 0 bases, with 15 bases separating them. The CDR3 region is CASRQEAPFSNQPQHF. CDR3 nucleotides: TGTGCCAGCAGGCAGGAAGCCCCTTTTAGCAATCAGCCCCAGCATTTT.